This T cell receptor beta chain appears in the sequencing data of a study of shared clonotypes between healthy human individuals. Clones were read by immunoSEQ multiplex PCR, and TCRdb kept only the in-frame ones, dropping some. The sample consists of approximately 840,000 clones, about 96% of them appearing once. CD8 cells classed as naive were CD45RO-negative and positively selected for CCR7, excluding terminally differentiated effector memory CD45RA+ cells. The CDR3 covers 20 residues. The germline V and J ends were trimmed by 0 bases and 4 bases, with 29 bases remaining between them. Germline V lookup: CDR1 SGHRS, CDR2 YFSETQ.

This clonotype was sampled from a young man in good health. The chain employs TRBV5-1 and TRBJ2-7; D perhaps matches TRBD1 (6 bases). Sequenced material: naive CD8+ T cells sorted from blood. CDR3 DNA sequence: TGCGCCAGCAGCTTGGCAACACCCGTACTAGGGCAGGGGCTAACGTACGAGCAGTACTTC. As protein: CASSLATPVLGQGLTYEQYF.